This is a list of T cell receptor beta chains from one sample in a study of CD8+CD57+ T cells in acquired aplastic anemia. In TCRdb, the reads were re-called with MiXCR into one record per CDR3 protein. The table has approximately 470,000 distinct CDR3 sequences, roughly 34% seen once. The sequencing sample was made of sorted CD4+, CD8+, or CD8+CD57+ T cells (not recorded which) from PBMCs. These receptors originate from a human donor with aplastic anemia. Each CDR3 is given with its conserved first and last residue. The order of the fields is V gene, D gene, clone size, J gene, CDR3 protein, CDR3 DNA. The D gene is left open where the match is weak. Size is omitted from some rows. Given values are once, few, many or a class for expanded clones.

TRBV19,-,-,TRBJ2-7,CASSIIREGGSYEQYF,TGTGCCAGTAGTATAATCAGGGAAGGGGGGAGCTACGAGCAGTACTTC
TRBV19,-,-,TRBJ2-1,CASSWASRSHYNEQFF,TGTGCCAGTAGTTGGGCTAGCAGATCTCACTACAATGAGCAGTTCTTC
TRBV25-1,TRBD1,-,TRBJ2-7,CASSDMTGNPYEQYF,TGTGCCAGCAGTGATATGACAGGGAACCCCTACGAGCAGTACTTC
TRBV14,-,many,TRBJ1-2,CASSQEGGYYGYTF,TGTGCCAGCAGCCAAGAAGGGGGGTACTATGGCTACACCTTC
TRBV9,-,-,TRBJ1-2,CASRENGYTF,TGTGCCAGCAGGGAAAATGGCTACACCTTC
TRBV20-1,TRBD1,-,TRBJ1-5,CSASGGGGTGDQPQHF,TGCAGTGCTAGTGGAGGGGGCGGGACAGGGGATCAGCCCCAGCATTTT
TRBV5-6,TRBD1,many,TRBJ1-2,CATRDSANYGYTF,TGTGCCACCCGGGACAGCGCTAACTATGGCTACACCTTC
TRBV19,-,few,TRBJ2-3,CASSTWTPLESDTQYF,TGTGCCAGTAGTACATGGACTCCCCTAGAGTCAGATACGCAGTATTTT
TRBV20-1,-,-,TRBJ2-7,CSAGSEISYEQYF,TGCAGTGCTGGTAGCGAAATCTCCTACGAGCAGTACTTC
TRBV19,TRBD1,once,TRBJ2-6,CATTDRDTEAF,TGTGCCACTACGGACAGGGACACTGAAGCTTTC
TRBV9,TRBD1,-,TRBJ2-2,CASSVLLGQAAPGELFF,TGTGCCAGCAGCGTCCTACTCGGACAGGCTGCCCCCGGGGAGCTGTTTTTT
TRBV12-3/TRBV12-4,-,-,TRBJ2-7,CASSGRDLYEQYF,TGTGCCAGCAGTGGCCGGGACTTATACGAGCAGTACTTC
TRBV9,TRBD1,few,TRBJ1-4,CASSAGGAANEKLFF,TGTGCCAGCAGCGCAGGGGGCGCGGCTAATGAAAAACTGTTTTTT
TRBV30,-,few,TRBJ2-6,CAWSPAGSSGANVLTF,TGTGCCTGGAGTCCGGCAGGGAGCTCTGGGGCCAACGTCCTGACTTTC
TRBV6-5,TRBD1,-,TRBJ1-2,CASSYRQGLGNYGYTF,TGTGCCAGCAGTTATCGACAGGGCCTAGGAAACTATGGCTACACCTTC
TRBV19,-,many,TRBJ1-5,CASSIGAGGGQPQHF,TGTGCCAGTAGTATAGGGGCAGGAGGGGGTCAGCCCCAGCATTTT
TRBV2,-,once,TRBJ1-2,CASRPGRYGYTF,TGTGCCAGCAGGCCGGGACGATATGGCTACACCTTC
TRBV7-2,-,many,TRBJ2-7,CASSSSGIPYEQYF,TGTGCCAGCAGCTCATCTGGGATACCCTACGAGCAGTACTTC
TRBV2,TRBD1,many,TRBJ1-2,CASNRGTGPNYGYTF,TGTGCCAGCAACAGAGGGACAGGACCTAACTATGGCTACACCTTC
TRBV5-1,-,-,TRBJ2-3,CASSLKAEPTDTQYF,TGCGCCAGCAGCTTGAAAGCGGAGCCCACAGATACGCAGTATTTT
TRBV15,TRBD1,-,TRBJ2-2,CATSREQGTGELFF,TGTGCCACCAGCAGAGAACAGGGGACCGGGGAGCTGTTTTTT
TRBV10-3,TRBD1,many,TRBJ1-1,CAIRAGQENTEAFF,TGTGCCATCAGGGCGGGACAGGAGAACACTGAAGCTTTCTTT
TRBV15,-,few,TRBJ2-1,CASSPLEGSSYNEQFF,TGTGCCAGCAGCCCTCTAGAGGGGAGCTCCTACAATGAGCAGTTCTTC
TRBV19,-,many,TRBJ1-5,CASSIGRSENQPQHF,TGTGCCAGTAGTATCGGGAGGAGTGAGAATCAGCCCCAGCATTTT
TRBV20-1,TRBD2,few,TRBJ2-1,CSASYVAGYNEQFF,TGCAGTGCTAGTTACGTAGCGGGTTACAATGAGCAGTTCTTC
TRBV6-2/TRBV6-3,-,-,TRBJ1-1,CASSRRREEAFF,TGTGCCAGCAGTCGACGCCGCGAGGAAGCTTTCTTT
TRBV6-1,-,few,TRBJ2-7,CASGRGAEGLPEQYF,TGTGCCAGCGGACGGGGGGCGGAGGGCCTTCCCGAGCAGTACTTC
TRBV20-1,TRBD1,many,TRBJ1-2,CSAGEDRGNYGYTF,TGCAGTGCGGGAGAAGACAGGGGGAACTATGGCTACACCTTC
TRBV25-1,-,many,TRBJ2-3,CASSEGSSTDTQYF,TGTGCCAGCAGCGAAGGTTCTAGCACAGATACGCAGTATTTT
TRBV19,-,many,TRBJ2-7,CASSIADGNSYEQYF,TGTGCCAGTAGTATAGCGGACGGGAACTCCTACGAGCAGTACTTC
TRBV6-1,-,many,TRBJ1-2,CASSRGVGDYGYTF,TGTGCCAGCAGTCGGGGCGTAGGAGACTATGGCTACACCTTC
TRBV7-2,TRBD1,many,TRBJ2-7,CASSLQPPGQGSEQYF,TGTGCCAGCAGCCTTCAACCTCCGGGACAGGGGTCCGAGCAGTACTTC
TRBV11-2,TRBD1,once,TRBJ2-3,CASSEGQPGTDTQYF,TGTGCCAGCAGCGAGGGACAGCCGGGCACAGATACGCAGTATTTT
TRBV6-1,-,few,TRBJ2-7,CASSRIQGGEQYF,TGTGCCAGCAGCCGAATACAGGGTGGAGAGCAGTACTTC
TRBV10-3,-,-,TRBJ1-6,CASSARTGTLTPPPLHF,TGTGCCAGCAGTGCCAGGACCGGGACACTCACTCCTCCACCCCTCCACTTT
TRBV20-1,-,many,TRBJ1-2,CSARDNYGSNGYTF,TGCAGTGCTAGAGATAATTACGGGTCTAATGGCTACACCTTC
TRBV5-1,-,-,TRBJ2-3,CASSKGTTDTQYF,TGCGCCAGCAGCAAGGGGACCACAGATACGCAGTATTTT
TRBV7-9,-,many,TRBJ2-5,CASSLGLATETQYF,TGTGCCAGCAGCTTGGGGCTAGCGACAGAGACCCAGTACTTC
TRBV7-8,TRBD2,many,TRBJ2-7,CASSPLGGSSYEQYF,TGTGCCAGCAGTCCGCTCGGGGGGAGCTCCTACGAGCAGTACTTC
TRBV20-1,-,many,TRBJ2-7,CSAIRGFIFEQYF,TGCAGTGCTATCCGGGGGTTCATCTTCGAGCAGTACTTC
TRBV2,-,few,TRBJ2-1,CASRPPIGAYNEQFF,TGTGCCAGCAGGCCCCCGATAGGGGCGTACAATGAGCAGTTCTTC
TRBV10-1,TRBD2,-,TRBJ2-3,CASSEPSGGTSTDTQYF,TGCGCCAGCAGTGAGCCTAGCGGGGGGACTAGCACAGATACGCAGTATTTT
TRBV11-2,-,many,TRBJ1-2,CASSRSRFNYGYTF,TGTGCCAGCAGCAGATCTAGGTTCAACTATGGCTACACCTTC
TRBV19,-,-,TRBJ1-2,CASSIPPGGGYTF,TGTGCCAGTAGTATACCCCCCGGGGGTGGCTACACCTTC
TRBV7-9,-,-,TRBJ2-7,CASSFFTGFHEQYF,TGTGCCAGCAGCTTTTTTACAGGGTTCCACGAGCAGTACTTC
TRBV7-9,-,many,TRBJ1-5,CASSYDTRGQPQHF,TGTGCCAGCAGCTACGACACAAGAGGACAGCCCCAGCATTTT
TRBV6-5,TRBD2,-,TRBJ2-3,CASSLASGRVTDTQYF,TGTGCCAGCAGTTTGGCTAGCGGGAGGGTTACAGATACGCAGTATTTT
TRBV11-2,-,many,TRBJ1-3,CASSLVYRLSGNTIYF,TGTGCCAGCAGCTTAGTGTACAGACTCTCTGGAAACACCATATATTTT
TRBV20-1,TRBD1,-,TRBJ2-3,CSARTGQFNGQYF,TGCAGTGCTAGAACGGGACAGTTTAACGGGCAGTATTTT
TRBV7-2,TRBD1,-,TRBJ2-2,CASSTGVYTGELFF,TGTGCCAGCAGCACAGGGGTATACACCGGGGAGCTGTTTTTT
TRBV6-1,-,few,TRBJ2-7,CASSLLVYEQYF,TGTGCCAGCAGTCTCCTAGTTTACGAGCAGTACTTC
TRBV25-1,-,-,TRBJ1-1,CASSPPAGMNTEAFF,TGTGCCAGCAGTCCCCCCGCGGGAATGAACACTGAAGCTTTCTTT
TRBV19,-,many,TRBJ2-3,CASSMGPSGADTQYF,TGTGCCAGTAGTATGGGACCCTCCGGGGCAGATACGCAGTATTTT
TRBV7-2,-,many,TRBJ2-7,CASSLARGAGEQYF,TGTGCCAGCAGCTTAGCGCGGGGCGCAGGGGAGCAGTACTTC